This entry lists 27 T cell receptor beta chains sequenced from one sample in a study of shared clonotypes between healthy human individuals. The assay was immunoSEQ multiplex PCR, and TCRdb's table has in-frame clones only and misses some. The table has about 380,000 clones, roughly 96% seen once. The material sequenced was memory CD8+ T cells sorted from blood. Subset defined: CD45RO+ cells pooled with CCR7-negative TemRA cells. These receptors came from a man aged 25-40 years in good health.

The chain couples TRBV18 to TRBJ2-7; TRBD1 agrees at 10 bases. The CDR3 spans 15 residues. Per the germline V gene, CDR1 is KGHSH and CDR2 is LQKENI. J was trimmed by 5 bases and V by 4 bases; bases with no gene match: 8. The CDR3 nucleotides read TGTGCCAGCTCACTCCCGGGACAGGGGCGAGACGAGCAGTACTTC. It yields the protein CASSLPGQGRDEQYF.

This chain uses TRBV4-2 with TRBJ2-3; TRBD2 aligns across 9 bases. The CDR3 contains 16 residues. J lost 5 bases, V lost 8 bases, and 14 bases had no gene match. The germline CDR1 and CDR2 sequences are LGHNA and YNFKEQ. The CDR3 is CASSGREGRYRDTQYF. The CDR3 DNA follows: TGTGCCAGCTCGGGGCGGGAGGGCCGGTATAGAGATACGCAGTATTTT.

The V call is TRBV5-1, the J call TRBJ1-1; D is ambiguous. CDR3 length equals 13 residues. Germline CDR1 SGHRS, CDR2 YFSETQ. Between the trimmed V and J ends, which lost 1 base and 7 bases, there was a span of 11 bases. In DNA, the CDR3 is TGCGCCAGCAGCTTGTTGACGGGCGGTGAAGCTTTCTTT. As protein: CASSLLTGGEAFF.

This chain links TRBV5-6 with TRBJ2-3; TRBD2 matches at 13 bases. V was pared by 4 bases and J by 4 bases, with 12 bases of the junction left unmatched. The germline V gene has CDR1 SGHDT and CDR2 YYEEEE. This CDR3 spans 18 amino acids. Here the CDR3 DNA reads TGTGCCAGCAGCCCTAACTCCCTCGGACTAGCGGGAGCAGATACGCAGTATTTT. Protein: CASSPNSLGLAGADTQYF.

The J gene is TRBJ2-1, the V gene TRBV18; the match to TRBD2 covers 9 bases. Germline assignment: CDR1 KGHSH and CDR2 LQKENI. V was pared by 5 bases and J by 4 bases, with 9 bases of the junction left unmatched. The CDR3 loop spans 16 amino acids. The CDR3 sequence is CASSSLTGLAYNEQFF. In nucleotides, the CDR3 is TGTGCCAGCTCAAGCCTAACGGGACTAGCTTACAATGAGCAGTTCTTC.

The CDR3, as DNA: TGCGCCAGCAGCCCGGGCCTGCAGGGGACTAATGAAAAACTGTTTTTT. This translates into CASSPGLQGTNEKLFF. The chain uses TRBV5-1 and TRBJ1-4; TRBD1 might be the D (6 bases). The V and J ends lost 4 bases and 2 bases respectively, with 15 bases between them. The CDR3 loop spans 16 amino acids. From germline, CDR1 is SGHRS and CDR2 YFSETQ.

The rearrangement uses TRBV5-6 and TRBJ2-7; 12 bases align to TRBD1. CDR1 SGHDT and CDR2 YYEEEE come from the germline V gene. This CDR3 comprises 16 residues. J gave up 6 bases and V 5 bases, and 12 bases lay outside the gene matches. The CDR3 loop reads CASRPGTGGGRSEQYF. The CDR3 nucleotides are TGTGCCAGCAGGCCCGGGACAGGGGGCGGGAGATCCGAGCAGTACTTC.

This chain connects TRBV6-6 to TRBJ2-7; D gene uncertain. V shed 4 bases and J shed 1 base, with 8 bases lying between them. Germline CDR1 and CDR2: MNHNY and SVGAGI (reference sequence). This CDR3 spans 13 amino acids. In DNA form, the CDR3 reads TGTGCCAGCAGTTTATCGCGGTCCTACGAGCAGTACTTC. It encodes CASSLSRSYEQYF.

The chain carries TRBV25-1 and TRBJ2-6, with D unresolved. CDR3 length: 16 residues. In germline, CDR1 is MGHDK, CDR2 SYGVNS. Trimming took off 6 bases at V and 0 bases at J, with 12 bases between the two ends. The CDR3 DNA is TGTGCCAGCAGACCAGGACGGCCCTCTGGGGCCAACGTCCTGACTTTC. Translating gives CASRPGRPSGANVLTF.

The V gene is TRBV6-1, the J gene TRBJ1-5; TRBD1 might be the D (6 bases). Trimming took off 2 bases at V and 5 bases at J, with 13 bases between the two ends. Germline V CDR1 and CDR2: MNHNS, SASEGT. The CDR3 contains 15 residues. CDR3 coding DNA: TGTGCCAGCAGTGAATGGGTAGGGGGGTATCAGCCCCAGCATTTT. Protein: CASSEWVGGYQPQHF.

The chain joins TRBV7-9 to TRBJ2-1, with D hard to call. The V and J ends lost 5 bases and 7 bases respectively, with 18 bases between them. The V gene's germline CDR1 is SEHNR and CDR2 FQNEAQ (reference sequence). The CDR3 spans 15 residues. This CDR3 reads CASSPSWASGNEQFF. CDR3 sequence (DNA): TGTGCCAGCAGCCCGTCCTGGGCTAGTGGGAATGAGCAGTTCTTC.

The gene calls are TRBV10-3 and TRBJ1-2, with a possible D match to TRBD1 (6 bases). V lost 6 bases, J lost 3 bases, and 14 bases lay in between. Germline V gene lookup returns CDR1 ENHRY and CDR2 SYGVKD. There are 14 residues in the CDR3. CDR3 bases: TGTGCCATCAGCAAAGGGGGGATTGACTATGGCTACACCTTC. It is translated as CAISKGGIDYGYTF.

Here the CDR3 reads CASSRVRGEGYTDTQYF. The CDR3 coding sequence is TGCGCCAGCAGCCGTGTACGGGGGGAGGGATATACAGATACGCAGTATTTT. The gene calls are TRBV5-1 and TRBJ2-3, with 7 bases identical to TRBD2. Germline CDR1 and CDR2: SGHRS and YFSETQ. The CDR3 is made up of 17 amino acids. With 4 bases clipped from V and 3 bases from J, the junction kept 14 bases outside the gene matches.

CDR3 sequence reads: CASSVNDWSYNEQFF. CDR3 bases: TGTGCCAGCAGCGTAAACGACTGGAGCTACAATGAGCAGTTCTTC. The rearrangement joins TRBV9 to TRBJ2-1, with D uncertain. CDR3 length: 15 residues. Per the germline V gene, CDR1 is SGDLS and CDR2 is YYNGEE. The ends were cut back, 1 base at V and 3 bases at J, with 11 bases in the middle.

The chain joins TRBV5-8 to TRBJ1-5; unclear D gene. Trimming cost V 4 bases and J 0 bases, with 11 bases left between them. Germline V gene lookup returns CDR1 SGHTS and CDR2 YDEGEE. This CDR3 comprises 15 residues. DNA for the CDR3: TGTGCCAGCAGCCTCATACATCTTAGCAATCAGCCCCAGCATTTT. Protein sequence: CASSLIHLSNQPQHF.

This clone was seen only once. J is TRBJ1-5 and V is TRBV5-1; unclear D gene. The V and J ends lost 1 base and 0 bases respectively, with 2 bases between them. The CDR3 totals 13 residues. CDR1 SGHRS and CDR2 YFSETQ come from the germline V gene. Here the CDR3 reads CASSLNSNQPQHF. The CDR3 DNA sequence: TGCGCCAGCAGCTTGAATAGCAATCAGCCCCAGCATTTT.

The rearrangement uses TRBV7-9 and TRBJ2-6, with 9 bases matching TRBD2. The CDR3 is made up of 17 amino acids. Germline V CDR1 and CDR2: SEHNR, FQNEAQ (reference sequence). Trimming at V came to 5 bases and at J to 2 bases, leaving 7 bases not matched to a gene. As DNA, the CDR3 is TGTGCCAGCAGCCCCGGGGTAGCGGGAGCTGGGGCCAACGTCCTGACTTTC. The encoded protein is CASSPGVAGAGANVLTF.

CDR3 nucleotides: TGTGCCAGCAGTTTTAAGGTAGCGACGTTCTCCTACGAGCAGTACTTC. It is translated as CASSFKVATFSYEQYF. This chain uses TRBV28 with TRBJ2-7; D is possibly TRBD2 (5 bases). The CDR3 consists of 16 residues. Germline CDR1 MDHEN, CDR2 SYDVKM. Trimming pared 3 bases from V and 0 bases from J, leaving 15 bases between.

The rearrangement uses TRBV28 and TRBJ1-2; 8 bases are shared with TRBD1. CDR1 MDHEN and CDR2 SYDVKM come from the germline V gene. The CDR3 has 19 amino acids. The trim removed 5 bases at V and 0 bases at J, leaving 17 bases unmatched. The CDR3 region is CASSTPPTGVLPPNYGYTF. CDR3 DNA: TGTGCCAGCAGTACCCCCCCGACAGGGGTCCTACCTCCTAACTATGGCTACACCTTC.

The V and J genes are TRBV6-5 and TRBJ2-7, with D maybe TRBD1 (6 bases). The CDR3 is 11 amino acids. Germline V gene sequence: CDR1 MNHEY, CDR2 SVGAGI. V was trimmed by 10 bases and J by 4 bases, leaving 11 bases between them. CDR3 coding DNA: TGTGCCACAGGGGCACCTTACGAGCAGTACTTC. Protein product: CATGAPYEQYF.

The V call is TRBV19, the J call TRBJ2-7; D is perhaps TRBD1 (5 bases). Germline CDR1 is LNHDA and CDR2 is SQIVND (reference sequence). Trimming left V 3 bases short and J 0 bases short, with 9 bases between. CDR3 length: 14 amino acids. The CDR3 DNA is TGTGCCAGTAGTATGAGGACATCCTCCTACGAGCAGTACTTC. Translation: CASSMRTSSYEQYF.

The CDR3 sequence: CASSFGLAGVDTQYF. CDR3 in DNA: TGTGCCAGCAGCTTCGGACTAGCGGGAGTAGATACGCAGTATTTT. The genes are TRBV9 and TRBJ2-3; 13 bases match TRBD2. V lost 4 bases to trimming and J lost 5 bases; unmatched junction nucleotides: 4. CDR3 length: 15 amino acids. The germline CDR1 and CDR2 sequences are SGDLS and YYNGEE.

V gene TRBV5-4 combines with J gene TRBJ2-3; 9 positions agree with TRBD2. The V and J ends lost 5 bases and 2 bases, in that order; junction bases with no gene match: 6. From germline, CDR1 is SGHNT and CDR2 YYREEE (reference sequence). The CDR3 runs to 15 residues. The CDR3: CASSPKRGDTDTQYF. CDR3 coding DNA: TGTGCCAGCAGTCCAAAGCGGGGGGACACAGATACGCAGTATTTT.

The chain links TRBV7-9 to TRBJ2-2; no definite D call. Germline V gives CDR1 SEHNR, CDR2 FQNEAQ (reference sequence). CDR3 length equals 17 residues. With 1 base removed from V and 5 bases from J, the gap between germline ends came to 17 bases. The CDR3 reads CASSLGQFKKKTGELFF. CDR3 sequence (DNA): TGTGCCAGCAGCTTAGGGCAGTTTAAAAAGAAGACCGGGGAGCTGTTTTTT.

V and J are TRBV5-6 and TRBJ1-1, with TRBD1 matching over 10 bases. Germline V gene data show CDR1 as SGHDT and CDR2 as YYEEEE. CDR3 length: 15 residues. V lost 1 base and J lost 3; bases outside the gene matches: 3. In DNA, the CDR3 is TGTGCCAGCAGCTTGAAGGGACAGGGGTACACTGAAGCTTTCTTT. It is translated as CASSLKGQGYTEAFF.

The J gene is TRBJ2-3, the V gene TRBV6-1, with 11 bases fitting TRBD2. With 4 bases clipped from V and 0 bases from J, the junction kept 6 bases outside the gene matches. CDR1 is MNHNS, CDR2 SASEGT, per germline. The CDR3 has 17 amino acids. CDR3 loop: CASSVASGRTSTDTQYF. In nucleotides, the CDR3 is TGTGCCAGCAGTGTTGCTAGCGGGAGGACAAGCACAGATACGCAGTATTTT.

This rearrangement joins TRBV5-1 to TRBJ2-1; D may be TRBD2 (6 bases). The CDR3 totals 15 residues. Germline values: CDR1 SGHRS, CDR2 YFSETQ. Between the trimmed V and J ends, which lost 4 bases and 1 base, there was a span of 12 bases. The CDR3 DNA sequence: TGCGCCAGCAGCCTGGGCGGGAATTCCTACAATGAGCAGTTCTTC. Encoded protein: CASSLGGNSYNEQFF.